This T cell receptor beta chain was identified in a study of control samples from healthy donors and cancer patients. The repertoire was sequenced with immunoSEQ multiplex PCR; TCRdb's copy has only in-frame clones and lacks some. Here the sample spans about 160,000 clones, approximately 94% being singletons. Trimming cost V 0 bases and J 8 bases, with 7 bases left between them. This CDR3 has 12 amino acids. Per germline, CDR1 LGHDT and CDR2 YNNKEL (reference sequence). The rearrangement links TRBV3-1 (or the pseudogene TRBV3-2) to TRBJ1-2; no definite D call. Specimen: PBMCs. This sequence was found in a man aged 55 to 70 with colorectal cancer. CDR3 in amino acids: CASSQEGSGYTF. DNA for the CDR3: TGTGCCAGCAGCCAAGAAGGTTCCGGCTACACCTTC.